Below, 27 T cell receptor beta chains from the same sample are listed, as sequenced in a study of blood T cells in healthy people across ages. A second PCR, run for roughly 7 to 11 cycles, used a sample-barcoded 5' primer plus a J-beta primer mix. TCRdb re-called the 5' RACE reads with MiXCR, one entry per CDR3 protein. This sample has about 830,000 distinct CDR3 sequences; over 45% occur once, and the top ten carry approximately 23%. Sequencing input: blood. The receptors stem from a man aged 25 to 40 in good health.

The gene calls are TRBV4-2 and TRBJ2-6, with D perhaps assigned TRBD1 or TRBD2 (5 bases each). There are 18 residues in the CDR3. Deletions cut 1 base from V and 0 bases from J, with 13 bases between. Germline lookup yields CDR1 LGHNA and CDR2 YNFKEQ. In nucleotides, the CDR3 is TGTGCCAGCAGCCAAGGCACGGGACGGACCTCTGGGGCCAACGTCCTGACTTTC. This gives the protein CASSQGTGRTSGANVLTF.

This clonotype was seen more than once but under ten times. The chain combines TRBV29-1 with TRBJ2-2, with 9 bases identical to TRBD1. Germline assignment: CDR1 SQVTM and CDR2 ANQGSEA. The CDR3 consists of 15 residues. V dropped 7 bases and J dropped 1; count of bases not matched to a gene: 7. In nucleotides, the CDR3 is TGCAGCGGGTGGTCGGGACAGGGGAACACCGGGGAGCTGTTTTTT. This codes for CSGWSGQGNTGELFF.

A few counts support this clonotype. This sequence joins TRBV24-1 and TRBJ1-5; TRBD1 might be the D (5 bases). Germline loops: CDR1 KGHDR, CDR2 SFDVKD. The CDR3 runs to 14 residues. The V and J ends lost 4 bases and 7 bases respectively, with 13 bases between them. The CDR3 loop is CATSDQGFGQPQHF. CDR3 DNA sequence: TGTGCCACCAGTGACCAGGGCTTCGGGCAGCCCCAGCATTTT.

This clonotype occurred a few times. This chain joins TRBV24-1 and TRBJ2-3; D is perhaps TRBD1 (6 bases). V lost 4 bases, J lost 3 bases, and 13 bases lay in between. The CDR3 runs 15 residues. Germline V gene lookup returns CDR1 KGHDR and CDR2 SFDVKD. The CDR3 DNA sequence: TGTGCCACCAGTGACCCCGAGGGGGAGACAGATACGCAGTATTTT. Its translation: CATSDPEGETDTQYF.

The chain is built from TRBV12-3 or TRBV12-4 and TRBJ2-2; TRBD1 aligns across 8 bases. V shed 2 bases, J shed 5 bases, and the junction held 4 bases outside the gene matches. This CDR3 comprises 15 residues. The CDR3 spells CASSLKGQGTGELFF. DNA of the CDR3: TGTGCCAGCAGTTTAAAAGGACAGGGAACCGGGGAGCTGTTTTTT.

The chain links TRBV20-1 to TRBJ2-1; TRBD2 aligns across 7 bases. Germline loops: CDR1 DFQATT, CDR2 SNEGSKA (reference sequence). V lost 1 base and J lost 10; bases outside the gene matches: 7. This CDR3 has 13 residues. The chain's CDR3 is CSARGGSHYEQFF. The DNA of the CDR3 is TGCAGTGCTAGAGGCGGGAGCCATTACGAGCAGTTCTTC.

This clonotype appeared a single time. V and J are TRBV7-8 and TRBJ2-3; 7 bases map to TRBD2. The CDR3 length is 16 residues. J was trimmed by 2 bases and V by 1 base; bases with no gene match: 6. In germline, CDR1 is SGHVS, CDR2 FQNEAQ. As DNA, the CDR3 is TGTGCCAGCAGCTTAGAGGGAGCGGGGTCCACAGATACGCAGTATTTT. Translation gives CASSLEGAGSTDTQYF.

The chain is built from TRBV7-9 and TRBJ1-2, with D tentatively TRBD1 (5 bases). The CDR3 is made up of 14 amino acids. Germline V gives CDR1 SEHNR, CDR2 FQNEAQ (reference sequence). Trimming stripped 4 bases from V and 8 bases from J, with 17 bases between. The CDR3 loop reads CASSSEGRGGGYTF. CDR3 bases: TGTGCCAGCAGCTCAGAGGGAAGGGGCGGCGGCTACACCTTC.

The rearrangement joins TRBV6-2 or TRBV6-3 to TRBJ2-2; D is possibly TRBD2 (6 bases). Germline V gene sequence: CDR1 MNHEY, CDR2 SVGEGT. V lost 6 bases, J lost 3 bases, and 11 bases lay in between. The length of the CDR3 is 14 residues. The CDR3 DNA follows: TGTGCCAGCAGGCTGGCGGGGTACACCGGGGAGCTGTTTTTT. Translation: CASRLAGYTGELFF.

The J gene is TRBJ2-2, the V gene TRBV6-4, with TRBD2 as a possible D gene (5 bases). This CDR3 region has 14 residues. Trimming stripped 0 bases from V and 6 bases from J, with 8 bases between. CDR1 is MRHNA, CDR2 SNTAGT, per germline. The CDR3 DNA sequence: TGTGCCAGCAGTGACTCGAGGGTTGCCGGGGAGCTGTTTTTT. It translates to CASSDSRVAGELFF.

CDR3 nucleotide sequence: TGTGCCAGCAGCGTGATCGGAGAGAACACTGAAGCTTTCTTT. This translates into CASSVIGENTEAFF. The chain employs TRBV7-9 and TRBJ1-1, with no clear D. CDR3 length: 14 amino acids. V lost 5 bases and J 1 base, leaving 11 bases between the germline ends. Germline V CDR1 and CDR2: SEHNR, FQNEAQ (reference sequence).

The rearrangement joins TRBV29-1 to TRBJ2-5; 10 bases line up with TRBD2. Matching the DNA end better, TRBJ2-7 makes the J call doubtful. Germline values: CDR1 SQVTM, CDR2 ANQGSEA. The CDR3 length is 13 residues. The DNA of the CDR3 is TGCAGCGTTTCCGGGACTAGCGCGATCGAGCAGTACTTC. Amino acid sequence: CSVSGTSAIEQYF.

The rearrangement links TRBV12-3 or TRBV12-4 to TRBJ1-2; D remains ambiguous. With 10 bases removed from V and 6 bases from J, the gap between germline ends came to 15 bases. This CDR3 contains 12 residues. Here the CDR3 DNA reads TGTGCCACCTTGGGGAGTATGGATGGCTACACCTTC. Translated: CATLGSMDGYTF.

In the case of this clonotype: Its ends do not fully match the called genes, so a read error is possible. The CDR3, as DNA: TGTGCCGGCAGCCAAGAGGGCACAACCTATGGGGCCAACGTCCTGACTTTC. It translates to CAGSQEGTTYGANVLTF. The chain combines TRBV4-2 with TRBJ2-6; perhaps TRBD2 as D (5 bases). Germline CDR1 and CDR2: LGHNA and YNFKEQ. The CDR3 is 17 residues long.

The chain recombines TRBV2 with TRBJ2-7, with D maybe TRBD1 (6 bases). This CDR3 comprises 14 residues. Germline loops: CDR1 SNHLY, CDR2 FYNNEI. The germline V and J ends were trimmed by 1 base and 7 bases, with 14 bases remaining between them. The CDR3 coding sequence is TGTGCCAGCAGTGAAGGCCAGGGGCCCCGAGAGCAGTACTTC. It encodes CASSEGQGPREQYF.

V gene TRBV18 combines with J gene TRBJ2-5; 7 bases are shared with TRBD2. The CDR3 loop spans 15 amino acids. The germline gives CDR1 KGHSH, CDR2 LQKENI. With V trimmed by 1 base and J by 3 bases, 5 bases remained unmatched. This chain's CDR3 is CASSPLRLAEETQYF. In DNA form, the CDR3 reads TGTGCCAGCTCACCACTTCGGCTAGCGGAAGAGACCCAGTACTTC.

This chain joins TRBV20-1 and TRBJ2-1; no clear D. Germline-derived CDR1 and CDR2 are DFQATT and SNEGSKA (reference sequence). Trimming pared 3 bases from V and 8 bases from J, leaving 14 bases between. The CDR3 runs 13 residues. The CDR3, as DNA: TGCAGTGCTAGTAAGGACGGCGTTGATGAGCAGTTCTTC. Protein sequence: CSASKDGVDEQFF.

Points on this clonotype: A read error may produce the germline difference seen at one junction end. The chain combines TRBV12-3 or TRBV12-4 with TRBJ2-1; D remains ambiguous. This CDR3 has 14 amino acids. CDR3 DNA sequence: TGTGCCAGCAGTTTAGGACTGTCCTACAATAAGCAGTTCTTC. This codes for CASSLGLSYNKQFF.

The J gene is TRBJ2-3, the V gene TRBV13, with D perhaps matching TRBD2 (6 bases). This CDR3 has 17 residues. With 5 bases removed from V and 4 bases from J, the gap between germline ends came to 22 bases. Germline CDR1 is PRHDT and CDR2 is FYEKMQ (reference sequence). The chain's CDR3 is CASSPDPWRGIPDTQYF. In DNA, the CDR3 is TGTGCCAGCAGCCCAGACCCCTGGCGGGGTATCCCAGATACGCAGTATTTT.

The J gene is TRBJ1-1, the V gene TRBV4-2; tentative D call: TRBD1 (5 bases). From germline, CDR1 is LGHNA and CDR2 YNFKEQ. Trimming removed 3 bases at V and 5 bases at J, with 10 bases between. The CDR3 runs to 13 residues. The CDR3 spells CASSQGRGTEAFF. The CDR3 nucleotides are TGTGCCAGCAGCCAGGGGCGGGGTACTGAAGCTTTCTTT.

The chain carries TRBV5-5 and TRBJ2-7; no reliable D call. Deletions cut 0 bases from V and 2 bases from J, with 9 bases between. This CDR3 has 14 amino acids. CDR1 and CDR2 (germline): SGHKS, YYEKEE (reference sequence). CDR3 coding DNA: TGTGCCAGCAGCTTGGCGGGTTTACCCTACGAGCAGTACTTC. Amino acids: CASSLAGLPYEQYF. Full variable domain (remainder filled in from reference TRBV5-5 and TRBJ2-7): DAGVTQSPTHLIKTRGQQVTLRCSPISGHKSVSWYQQVLGQGPQFIFQYYEKEERGRGNFPDRFSARQFPNYSSELNVNALLLGDSALYLCASSLAGLPYEQYFGPGTRLTVT.

The genes are TRBV7-8 and TRBJ2-3, with TRBD1 as a possible D gene (5 bases). The CDR3 consists of 15 residues. CDR1 and CDR2 from the germline V gene are SGHVS and FQNEAQ. The V end lost 4 bases, the J end lost 4 bases, and 15 bases lay between the germline ends. DNA of the CDR3: TGTGCCAGCAGCTCCAGGGTGTTTGAGTCAGATACGCAGTATTTT. This gives the protein CASSSRVFESDTQYF.

The rearrangement links TRBV20-1 to TRBJ2-1; D perhaps matches TRBD2 (5 bases). The CDR3 has 13 residues. CDR1 is DFQATT, CDR2 SNEGSKA, per germline (reference sequence). V gave up 6 bases and J gave up 4 bases, with 13 bases separating them. The CDR3 reads CSARRGNYNEQFF. CDR3 in DNA: TGCAGTGCCCGACGAGGGAATTACAATGAGCAGTTCTTC.

For the CDR3, the DNA is TGTGCCATCAGTGAGTCGGGACTAGCGGGTTCGGATACGCAGTATTTT. Its protein is CAISESGLAGSDTQYF. This chain joins TRBV10-3 and TRBJ2-3, with 12 bases matching TRBD2. This CDR3 spans 16 amino acids. The ends lost 0 bases at V and 6 bases at J; junction bases unmatched: 4. Germline V gives CDR1 ENHRY, CDR2 SYGVKD.

A remark on this clonotype: The junction does not match germline at one end; this may be a read error. The rearrangement links TRBV7-8 to TRBJ2-7, with no clear D. CDR1 SGHVS and CDR2 FQNEAQ come from the germline V gene. The CDR3 covers 14 residues. The CDR3 here is CASSLVLGSDEQYF. CDR3 in DNA: TGTGCCAGCAGCTTAGTGCTGGGCTCCGACGAGCAGTACTTC.

This clonotype was observed a handful of times. J is TRBJ1-2 and V is TRBV29-1; 9 bases agree with TRBD1. The germline gives CDR1 SQVTM, CDR2 ANQGSEA. After removal of 6 bases from V and 5 bases from J, the junction contained 10 bases not matched to a gene. This CDR3 is 14 amino acids long. The DNA of the CDR3 is TGCAGCGTACACACGGGACAGGGATGGTATGGCTACACCTTC. Translation: CSVHTGQGWYGYTF.

On this clonotype: An end of the junction does not agree with germline; a read error may underlie this. The V call is TRBV13, the J call TRBJ2-5; unclear D gene. This CDR3 is built from 15 residues. Germline CDR1 PRHDT, CDR2 FYEKMQ (reference sequence). CDR3 loop: CAGSPPSVGQETQYF. The CDR3 DNA follows: TGTGCCGGCAGCCCCCCGAGTGTGGGGCAAGAGACCCAGTACTTC.